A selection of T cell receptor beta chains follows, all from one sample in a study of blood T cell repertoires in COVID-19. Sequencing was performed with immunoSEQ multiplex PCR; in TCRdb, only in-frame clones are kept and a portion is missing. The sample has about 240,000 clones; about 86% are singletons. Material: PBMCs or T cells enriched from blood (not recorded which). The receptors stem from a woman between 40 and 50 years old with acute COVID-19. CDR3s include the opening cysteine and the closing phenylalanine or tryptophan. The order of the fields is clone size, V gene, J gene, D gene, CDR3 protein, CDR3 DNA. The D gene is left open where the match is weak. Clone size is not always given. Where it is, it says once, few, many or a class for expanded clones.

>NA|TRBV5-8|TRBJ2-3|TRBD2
CASSLGVSGSTDTQYF
TGTGCCAGCAGCTTGGGTGTTAGCGGGAGTACAGATACGCAGTATTTT
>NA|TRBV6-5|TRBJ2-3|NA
CASTWTSRTDTQYF
TGTGCCAGCACCTGGACAAGTAGAACAGATACGCAGTATTTT
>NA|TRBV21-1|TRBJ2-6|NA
CASSKKSRREFSGANVLTF
TGTGCCAGCAGCAAAAAGTCGAGAAGGGAGTTCTCTGGGGCCAACGTCCTGACTTTC
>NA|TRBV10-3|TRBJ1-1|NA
CAINEGEGTEAFF
TGTGCCATCAACGAGGGCGAGGGAACTGAAGCTTTCTTT
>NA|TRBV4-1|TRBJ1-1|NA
CASSQTGGRGTEAFF
TGCGCCAGCAGCCAAACGGGGGGCCGAGGGACTGAAGCTTTCTTT
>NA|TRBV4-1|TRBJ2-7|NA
CASSQAVASSYEQYF
TGCGCCAGCAGCCAAGCAGTGGCTAGCTCCTACGAGCAGTACTTC
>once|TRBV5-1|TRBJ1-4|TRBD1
CASSIGQGATNEKLFF
TGCGCCAGCAGCATAGGACAGGGGGCAACTAATGAAAAACTGTTTTTT
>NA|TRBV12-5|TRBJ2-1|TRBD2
CASGPIAGPSYNEQFF
TGTGCTAGTGGTCCGATAGCGGGGCCCTCCTACAATGAGCAGTTCTTC
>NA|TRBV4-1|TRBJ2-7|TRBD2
CASSQGPRRVAGVRAYEQYF
TGCGCCAGCAGCCAAGGCCCTCGTCGAGTAGCGGGAGTGAGGGCCTACGAGCAGTACTTC
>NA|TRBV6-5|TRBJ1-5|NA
CASSEGLGNQPQHF
TGTGCCAGTTCGGAGGGCCTTGGCAATCAGCCCCAGCATTTT
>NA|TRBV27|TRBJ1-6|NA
CASSLRQADSPLHF
TGTGCCAGCAGTTTACGCCAGGCCGATTCACCCCTCCACTTT
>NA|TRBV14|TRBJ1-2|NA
CASSQAGYGYTF
TGTGCCAGCAGCCAAGCGGGCTATGGCTACACCTTC
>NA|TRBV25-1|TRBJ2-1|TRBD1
CASRGQAYNEQFF
TGTGCCAGCAGGGGACAGGCTTACAATGAGCAGTTCTTC
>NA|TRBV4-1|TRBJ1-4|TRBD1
CASSLRTGLDEKLFF
TGCGCCAGCAGCCTACGGACAGGGTTGGATGAAAAACTGTTTTTT
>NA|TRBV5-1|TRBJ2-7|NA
CASKGASSGSLSYEQYF
TGCGCCAGCAAAGGGGCATCCTCCGGGAGTCTTTCCTACGAGCAGTACTTC
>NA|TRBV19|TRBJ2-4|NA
CASSQQVAAKNIQYF
TGTGCCAGTAGCCAACAGGTTGCGGCCAAAAACATTCAGTACTTC
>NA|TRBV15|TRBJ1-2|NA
CATSRSDGPPSGYTF
TGTGCCACCAGCAGATCAGACGGTCCCCCTAGCGGCTACACCTTC
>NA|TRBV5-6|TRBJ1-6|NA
CASSRVDSHSPLHF
TGTGCCAGCAGCCGGGTGGACTCTCATTCACCCCTCCACTTT
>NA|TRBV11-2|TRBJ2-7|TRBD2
CASSSLAGVTSYEQYF
TGTGCCAGCAGCTCTTTAGCGGGAGTGACTTCCTACGAGCAGTACTTC
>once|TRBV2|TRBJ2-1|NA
CASKSGSYNEQFF
TGTGCCAGCAAATCAGGGTCCTACAATGAGCAGTTCTTC
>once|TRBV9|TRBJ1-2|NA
CASSDTRGSGNYGYTF
TGTGCCAGCAGCGACACCCGGGGAAGCGGAAACTATGGCTACACCTTC
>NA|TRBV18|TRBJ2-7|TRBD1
CASSPGQGSSYEQYF
TGTGCCAGCTCACCTGGACAGGGTAGCTCCTACGAGCAGTACTTC
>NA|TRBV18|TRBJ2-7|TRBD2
CASSPLASGRVEDYEQYF
TGTGCCAGCTCACCGCTCGCTAGCGGGAGGGTTGAGGACTACGAGCAGTACTTC
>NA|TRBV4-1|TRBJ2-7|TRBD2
CASSQAPSGHSYEQYF
TGCGCCAGCAGCCAAGCCCCTAGCGGGCACTCCTACGAGCAGTACTTC
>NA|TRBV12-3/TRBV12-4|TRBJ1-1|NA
CASSSGVNTEAFF
TGTGCCAGCAGTTCGGGTGTGAACACTGAAGCTTTCTTT
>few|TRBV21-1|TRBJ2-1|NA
CASSKWSGSNEQFF
TGTGCCAGCAGCAAATGGAGCGGGAGCAATGAGCAGTTCTTC
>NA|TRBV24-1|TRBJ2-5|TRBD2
CATSDLSGSGEETQYF
TGTGCCACCAGTGATTTGAGTGGGAGCGGGGAGGAGACCCAGTACTTC
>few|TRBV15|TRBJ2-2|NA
CATRADGVTGELFF
TGTGCCACCCGGGCGGACGGGGTCACCGGGGAGCTGTTTTTT
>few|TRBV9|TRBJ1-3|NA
CASSVGVTGNTIYF
TGTGCCAGCAGCGTAGGTGTAACTGGAAACACCATATATTTT
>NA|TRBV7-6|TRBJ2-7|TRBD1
CASSLGQGAYEQYF
TGTGCCAGCAGCTTAGGACAGGGGGCCTACGAGCAGTACTTC
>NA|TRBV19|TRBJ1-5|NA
CATSRRGGQPQHF
TGTGCCACCTCTCGGAGGGGAGGTCAGCCCCAGCATTTT
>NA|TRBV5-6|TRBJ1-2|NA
CASSLESRATF
TGTGCCAGCAGCTTGGAGAGCAGGGCCACCTTC
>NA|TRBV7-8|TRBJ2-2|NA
CASSLFRGTNTGELFF
TGTGCCAGCAGCTTATTTCGCGGGACGAACACCGGGGAGCTGTTTTTT
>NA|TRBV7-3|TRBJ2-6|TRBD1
CASSFKPGQGANVLTF
TGTGCCAGCAGCTTTAAACCGGGACAGGGGGCCAACGTCCTGACTTTC
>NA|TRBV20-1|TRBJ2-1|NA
CSAREDYEQFF
TGCAGTGCTAGAGAAGACTATGAGCAGTTCTTC
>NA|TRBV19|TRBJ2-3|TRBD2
CASSTSGRTDTQYF
TGTGCCAGTAGTACTAGCGGGAGGACAGATACGCAGTATTTT
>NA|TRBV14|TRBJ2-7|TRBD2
CASSQGSGSSYEQYF
TGTGCCAGCAGCCAGGGCAGCGGGAGCTCCTACGAGCAGTACTTC
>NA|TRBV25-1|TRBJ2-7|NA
CASSEFGQYRGEQYF
TGTGCCAGCAGTGAATTTGGGCAGTATCGGGGCGAGCAGTACTTC
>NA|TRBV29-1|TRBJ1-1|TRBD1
CSVDRGLNTEAFF
TGCAGCGTGGACAGGGGGCTGAACACTGAAGCTTTCTTT
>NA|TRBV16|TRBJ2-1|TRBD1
CASSQSIGTGYNEQFF
TGTGCCAGCAGCCAATCGATAGGGACAGGGTACAATGAGCAGTTCTTC
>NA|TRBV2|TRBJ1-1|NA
CASTGRVTGLEAFF
TGTGCCAGCACCGGGAGGGTCACGGGGCTTGAAGCTTTCTTT
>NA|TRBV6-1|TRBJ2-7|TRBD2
CASSEASSGGDYEQYF
TGTGCCAGCAGTGAAGCCTCGTCCGGGGGGGACTACGAGCAGTACTTC
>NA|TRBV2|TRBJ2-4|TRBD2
CASRGGTSDFIQYF
TGTGCCAGCAGGGGAGGGACTAGCGACTTCATTCAGTACTTC
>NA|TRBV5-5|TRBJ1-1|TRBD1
CASRADRDDTEAFF
TGTGCCAGCAGGGCAGACAGGGATGACACTGAAGCTTTCTTT
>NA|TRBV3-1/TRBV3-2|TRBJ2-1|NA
CASSQELLALNYNEQFF
TGTGCCAGCAGCCAAGAGCTTCTAGCGCTAAACTACAATGAGCAGTTCTTC
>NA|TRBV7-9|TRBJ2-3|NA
CASSRGRGTDTQYF
TGTGCCAGCAGCCGTGGGCGAGGCACAGATACGCAGTATTTT
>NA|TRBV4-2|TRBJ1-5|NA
CASSQEIGPGGPQHF
TGTGCCAGCAGCCAAGAGATTGGACCAGGAGGGCCCCAGCATTTT
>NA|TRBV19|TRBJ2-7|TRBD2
CASSIGASGGYEQYF
TGTGCCAGTAGTATTGGGGCTAGCGGGGGATACGAGCAGTACTTC
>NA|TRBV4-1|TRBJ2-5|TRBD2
CASSQDYRVTSGLGETQYF
TGCGCCAGCAGCCAAGATTACCGCGTAACTAGCGGGTTGGGAGAGACCCAGTACTTC
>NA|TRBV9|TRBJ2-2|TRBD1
CASSSRTGGPGELFF
TGTGCCAGCAGCTCCAGGACAGGGGGCCCCGGGGAGCTGTTTTTT
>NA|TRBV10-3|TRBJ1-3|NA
CAISGSSGNTIYF
TGTGCCATCAGTGGGAGCTCTGGAAACACCATATATTTT
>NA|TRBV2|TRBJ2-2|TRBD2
CASNIPGLAGGRTGELFF
TGTGCCAGCAATATACCGGGACTAGCGGGAGGACGGACCGGGGAGCTGTTTTTT
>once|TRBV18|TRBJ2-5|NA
CASSTGHGETQYF
TGTGCCAGCTCAACGGGACACGGAGAGACCCAGTACTTC